This TCR beta chain appears in the sequencing data of a study of beta chain features in type 1 diabetes listed by TCRdb under 2018. Regarding the research as a whole: Mean age, gender distribution, total cell number and subset yield were not different between patients and healthy donors. Across all samples, almost 110 million sorted cells were examined, and cell number per subset correlated strongly with RNA yield. The study compared TCRB repertoires of sorted circulating CD4+ T cell subsets between recently diagnosed type 1 diabetes patients and matched healthy donors. Whereas all 30 or so donors provided naive and central memory subsets, regulatory and stem cell-like memory subsets were isolated from just 8 patients and about 8 healthy donors. Here is what the overall study found, with its caveats: Shorter templates might be favored by PCR, yet because patient and control samples were amplified and corrected together, any such skew would affect both groups equally. In all four CD4+ subsets, TCRB CDR3 length was moderately but significantly shorter in type 1 diabetes patients. HLA sub-analyses involved small numbers of individuals, so any influence of HLA type on TCRB rearrangement remained unresolved. Patients with type 1 diabetes made fewer insertions and deleted more nucleotides at VDJ recombination sites, implying thymic rearrangement abnormalities. Because cDNA rather than genomic DNA was sequenced, highly expressing activated cells could have been over-represented, although no difference in activation and CD3 levels was found between groups. The naive, central memory and regulatory TCRB repertoires appeared to resemble one another more closely among patients than among healthy donors.

From each donor, a single peripheral blood sample of approximately 0.11 L on average was drawn into heparinised tubes. Naive, central memory, regulatory and stem cell-like memory CD4+ T cells were sorted on a BD FACSAria II using a panel including CD45RO, CCR7, CD25, CD127, CD95 and CD27. A purity above 98% was achieved for all sorted populations. PBMCs were separated immediately by Lymphoprep density gradient centrifugation and were stained directly, without being cultured. So that batch effects would be minimized, each experiment stained and sorted samples in pairs, pairing one healthy donor with one patient. V trim: 0 bases; J trim: 5 bases; unmatched bases: 0. From cysteine to phenylalanine, the CDR3 is 15 amino acids long. CDR3 DNA only is kept here, 45 bases in frame from base 1. Sequences SGHVS (CDR1) and FQNEAQ (CDR2) are obtained from the germline V gene. All of the isolated RNA was reverse transcribed with the High Capacity cDNA Reverse Transcription Kit, so expressed TCRB transcripts were sequenced. Deep immunoSEQ sequencing was applied to naive, central memory and regulatory T cell samples, giving an average of about 3.6 million total reads per sample. Sorted cells were lysed in RLT buffer and RNA was extracted with DNase-treated RNeasy Micro or Mini kits, depending on cell number. To prevent cross-contamination, every cell subset was processed on its own, while patient and healthy donor samples were processed together. The immunoSEQ multiplex PCR was used to amplify TCRB sequences from cDNA, generating 87-bp fragments that spanned the CDR3 region. Amplicons were sequenced on the Illumina HiSeq platform. In the authors' own workflow: PCR bias was computationally corrected using synthetic template baselines, reads within Hamming distance 2 were collapsed, and singletons that could not be merged were discarded. By aligning reads against IMGT, V, D and J genes, CDR3 length, and insertions or deletions at six rearrangement sites were assigned. Clonotype counts were normalized to sorted cell number within each subset before computing true diversity and Gini coefficients with the tcR R package. Repertoire sharing was quantified using the overlap coefficient calculated on TCRB nucleotide sequences. Drawn from immuneACCESS, this table holds only the in-frame rearrangements with V and J called that TCRdb kept. Clones are partly lost; checked studies trace under half to an unresolved V gene and leave the rest unexplained. D and trimming were read from the DNA, whereas the V and J calls and clone size are those reported in that table. Across this sample there are 310,000 or so clones, with 9.3% seen only once. The ten largest account for about 1% of the sample.

In the case of this clone: This receptor's antigen is unknown. The sample holds no much larger clone one base away, and base qualities are not on file.

The sequence was collected from a man in his thirties or forties with type 1 diabetes. Recombination joined TRBV7-8 with TRBJ2-1; TRBD2 aligns with 11 central bases. The sequenced sample was central memory CD4+ T cells from blood. The CDR3 is CASSLAGLADNEQFF. The nucleotide sequence is given as TGTGCCAGCAGCTTAGCGGGACTAGCGGACAATGAGCAGTTCTTC.